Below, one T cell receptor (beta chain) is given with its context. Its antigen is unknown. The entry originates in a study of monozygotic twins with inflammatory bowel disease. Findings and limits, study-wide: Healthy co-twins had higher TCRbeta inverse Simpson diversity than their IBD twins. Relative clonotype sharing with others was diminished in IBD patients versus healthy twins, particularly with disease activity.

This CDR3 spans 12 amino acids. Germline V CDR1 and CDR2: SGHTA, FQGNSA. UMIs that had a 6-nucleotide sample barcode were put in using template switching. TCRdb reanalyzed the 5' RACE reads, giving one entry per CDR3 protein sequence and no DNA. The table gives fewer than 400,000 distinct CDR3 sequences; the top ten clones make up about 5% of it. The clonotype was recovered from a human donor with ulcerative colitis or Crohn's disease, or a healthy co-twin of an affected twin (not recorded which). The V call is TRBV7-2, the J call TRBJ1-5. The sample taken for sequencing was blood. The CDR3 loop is CATPGTNQPQHF.